This TCR beta chain was identified during a study of T cell changes during pregnancy in multiple sclerosis. Some clones are missing from TCRdb's copy, which holds only in-frame ones; the method was immunoSEQ multiplex PCR. The sample includes some 80,000 clones, approximately 95% of them seen just once. From germline, CDR1 is SQVTM and CDR2 ANQGSEA. The CDR3 loop spans 11 amino acids. The V end was cut by 1 base, the J end by 8 bases, with 6 bases between. This TCR was sampled from a female donor with multiple sclerosis, enrolled in a pregnancy study. Sequenced material: CD4+ T cells from peripheral blood mononuclear cells, taken after pregnancy. The chain combines TRBV29-1 with TRBJ2-1, with a possible D match to TRBD2 (5 bases). The CDR3 region is CSVEGGYEQFF. CDR3 in DNA: TGCAGCGTTGAAGGCGGGTATGAGCAGTTCTTC.